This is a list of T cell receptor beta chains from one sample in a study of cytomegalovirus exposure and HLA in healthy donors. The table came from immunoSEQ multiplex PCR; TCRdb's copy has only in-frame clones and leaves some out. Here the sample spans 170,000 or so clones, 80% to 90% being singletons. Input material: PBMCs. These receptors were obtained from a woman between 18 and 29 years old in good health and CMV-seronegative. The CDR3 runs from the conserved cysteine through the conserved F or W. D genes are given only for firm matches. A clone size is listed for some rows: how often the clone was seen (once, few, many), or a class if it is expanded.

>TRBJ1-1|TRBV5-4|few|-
CASSPSAGDEAFF
TGTGCCAGCAGCCCGTCGGCGGGCGACGAAGCTTTCTTT
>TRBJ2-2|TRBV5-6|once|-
CASSLEWGITGELFF
TGTGCCAGCAGCTTGGAATGGGGCATCACCGGGGAGCTGTTTTTT
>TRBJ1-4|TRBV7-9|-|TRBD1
CASSSDRLFEKLFF
TGTGCCAGCAGCTCGGACAGGTTATTTGAAAAACTGTTTTTT
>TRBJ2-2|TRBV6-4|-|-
CASTQGPNTGELFF
TGTGCCAGCACACAGGGTCCGAACACCGGGGAGCTGTTTTTT
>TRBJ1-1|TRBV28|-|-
CASSLTLGGDLNTEAFF
TGTGCCAGCAGTTTAACCTTGGGGGGGGACTTGAACACTGAAGCTTTCTTT
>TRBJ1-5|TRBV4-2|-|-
CASSQGLLGNQPQHF
TGTGCCAGCAGCCAGGGCCTCTTGGGCAATCAGCCCCAGCATTTT
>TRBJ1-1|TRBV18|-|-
CASSPAGPELTEAFF
TGTGCCAGCTCACCAGCGGGCCCCGAGCTAACTGAAGCTTTCTTT
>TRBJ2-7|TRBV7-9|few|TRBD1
CASSGTAYEQYF
TGTGCCAGTTCCGGGACAGCCTACGAGCAGTACTTC
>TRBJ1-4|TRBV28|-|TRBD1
CASSFPGQLEKLFF
TGTGCCAGCAGTTTTCCGGGACAGCTTGAAAAACTGTTTTTT
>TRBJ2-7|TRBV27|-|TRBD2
CASNRGWSGSSYEQYF
TGTGCCAGCAATAGAGGATGGAGCGGGAGTTCCTACGAGCAGTACTTC
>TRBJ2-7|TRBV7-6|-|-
CASSLAGGGTYEQYF
TGTGCCAGCAGCTTAGCGGGTGGGGGGACCTACGAGCAGTACTTC
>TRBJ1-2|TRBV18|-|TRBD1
CASSPSDRPSF
TGTGCCAGCTCACCTTCGGACAGGCCCTCTTTC
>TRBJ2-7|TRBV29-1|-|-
CSVGGQDLYEQYF
TGCAGCGTTGGGGGGCAGGACCTCTACGAGCAGTACTTC
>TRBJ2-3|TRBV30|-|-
CAWSVRRADTQYF
TGTGCCTGGAGTGTACGGAGGGCAGATACGCAGTATTTT
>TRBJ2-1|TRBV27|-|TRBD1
CASSLSTGCYNEQFF
TGTGCCAGCAGTTTGTCGACAGGGTGCTACAATGAGCAGTTCTTC
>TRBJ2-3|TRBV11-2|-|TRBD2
CASSLVGVAGDTQYF
TGTGCCAGCAGTCTGGTAGGGGTAGCGGGGGATACGCAGTATTTT
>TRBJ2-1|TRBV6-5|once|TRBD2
CASSSGGSNDEQFF
TGTGCCAGCTCCTCCGGCGGGAGCAACGATGAGCAGTTCTTC
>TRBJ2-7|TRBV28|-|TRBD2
CASSLGRGRAYEQYF
TGTGCCAGCAGTTTAGGGCGGGGGAGAGCTTACGAGCAGTACTTC
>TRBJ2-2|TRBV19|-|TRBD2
CASTPGRVSTGELFF
TGTGCCAGTACCCCGGGGAGGGTGAGCACCGGGGAGCTGTTTTTT
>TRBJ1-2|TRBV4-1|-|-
CASSQDSRPGYPF
TGCGCCAGCAGCCAAGATTCTAGACCTGGCTACCCCTTC
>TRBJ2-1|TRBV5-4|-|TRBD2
CASSFLRGGRADHEQFF
TGTGCCAGCAGCTTTCTGAGGGGCGGGAGGGCAGATCATGAGCAGTTCTTC
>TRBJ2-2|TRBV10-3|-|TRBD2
CATGLAGGNTGELFF
TGTGCCACCGGACTAGCGGGAGGAAACACCGGGGAGCTGTTTTTT
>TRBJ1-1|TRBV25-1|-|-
CASNFREDTEAFF
TGTGCCAGCAATTTCAGGGAGGACACTGAAGCTTTCTTT
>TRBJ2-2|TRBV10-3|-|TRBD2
CAISERGLAGGNTGELFF
TGTGCCATCAGTGAACGGGGACTAGCGGGAGGAAACACCGGGGAGCTGTTTTTT
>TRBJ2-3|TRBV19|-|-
CASSNPSSPTTHTQYF
TGTGCCAGTAGTAATCCTTCTAGCCCCACCACCCATACGCAGTATTTT
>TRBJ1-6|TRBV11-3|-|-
CASSLLPGRLLHF
TGTGCCAGCAGCTTATTGCCAGGGCGGCTCCTCCACTTT
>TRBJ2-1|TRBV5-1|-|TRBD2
CASRSPAGGKGNEQFF
TGCGCCAGCAGATCGCCCGCGGGGGGGAAGGGGAATGAGCAGTTCTTC
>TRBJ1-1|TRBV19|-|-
CACGRVEGGTEAFF
TGTGCGTGTGGCAGGGTCGAGGGAGGCACTGAAGCTTTCTTT
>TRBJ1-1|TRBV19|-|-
CATSLGTEAFF
TGTGCCACAAGCCTAGGCACTGAAGCTTTCTTT
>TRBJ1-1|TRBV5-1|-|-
CASNEGPHPGGEAFF
TGCGCCAGCAATGAAGGACCCCACCCCGGAGGTGAAGCTTTCTTT
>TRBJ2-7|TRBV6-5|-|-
CASSRGTAKVYEQYF
TGTGCCAGCAGTCGGGGGACAGCGAAAGTCTACGAGCAGTACTTC
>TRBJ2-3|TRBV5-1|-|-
CASSLAAGPSTDTQYF
TGCGCCAGCAGCTTGGCGGCAGGCCCTAGCACAGATACGCAGTATTTT
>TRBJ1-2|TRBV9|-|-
CASSVQRGTGYTF
TGTGCCAGCAGCGTACAACGGGGGACCGGCTACACCTTC
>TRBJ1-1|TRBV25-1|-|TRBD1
CASSELWQGAAEAFF
TGTGCCAGCAGTGAATTATGGCAGGGGGCCGCTGAAGCTTTCTTT
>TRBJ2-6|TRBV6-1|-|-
CASSGSGAGANVLTF
TGTGCCAGCAGTGGCTCGGGTGCTGGGGCCAACGTCCTGACTTTC
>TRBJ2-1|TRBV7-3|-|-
CASSSLDSPYNEQFF
TGTGCCAGCAGTTCTTTAGATTCTCCCTACAATGAGCAGTTCTTC
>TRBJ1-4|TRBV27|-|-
CASPWLEKLFF
TGTGCCAGCCCTTGGCTTGAAAAACTGTTTTTT
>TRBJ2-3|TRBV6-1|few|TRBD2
CASSETSGGTDTQYF
TGTGCCAGCAGTGAGACTAGCGGGGGCACAGATACGCAGTATTTT
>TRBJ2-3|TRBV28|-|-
CASSWGDSTDTQYF
TGTGCCAGCAGTTGGGGGGACAGCACAGATACGCAGTATTTT
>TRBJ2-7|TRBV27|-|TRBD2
CASSLSSGTIFYEQYF
TGTGCCAGCAGTTTATCTTCCGGGACTATCTTCTACGAGCAGTACTTC
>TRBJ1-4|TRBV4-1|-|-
CASSQRQTLNEKLFF
TGCGCCAGCAGCCAACGACAGACTCTCAATGAAAAACTGTTTTTT
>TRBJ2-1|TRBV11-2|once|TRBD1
CASTLAGGFNEQFF
TGTGCCAGCACCCTCGCAGGGGGCTTTAATGAGCAGTTCTTC